The source of this T cell receptor beta chain is a study of identical twins. Via MiXCR, TCRdb re-called the 5' RACE reads, giving one row per CDR3 protein. Of 1.5 million or so distinct CDR3 sequences in the sample, around a third are singletons; the top ten hold about 0.27%. Study results and caveats: Researchers reported weaker excess twin sharing in beta out-of-frame sequences. Cord blood beta clonotypes that were abundant carried fewer insertions, and memory repertoires showed no such trend. Compared with models, monozygotic twins showed more out-of-frame TCR alpha sharing.

For this clonotype: Antigen: not known.

The clonotype comes from a newborn girl in good health. The specimen sequenced was cord blood.

The CDR3 is CASSHRQGHSNQPQHF. CDR3 coding DNA: TGTGCCAGCAGTCACAGACAGGGGCATAGCAATCAGCCCCAGCATTTT. The chain combines TRBV6-5 with TRBJ1-5, with 8 nucleotides matching TRBD1. The trim removed 5 bases at V and 0 bases at J, leaving 6 bases unmatched. The CDR3 extends over 16 amino acids. CDR1 and CDR2 from the germline V gene are MNHEY and SVGAGI.